Listed below are T cell receptor beta chains from one sample, sequenced in a study of blood T cell repertoires in COVID-19. Profiled with immunoSEQ multiplex PCR; TCRdb holds only in-frame clones, not every one. The sample comprises about 80,000 clones, 60% to 80% of which are singletons, and approximately 15% rests with the top ten. Sequenced sample: peripheral blood. These receptors originate from a man between 65 and 80 years old with active or convalescent COVID-19. Each CDR3 is given with its conserved first and last residue. A D gene is named only where the DNA matches it firmly. Not every row has a clone size; where given, it reads once, few, many or a size class.

D,V,length,J,size,DNA,CDR3
TRBD1,TRBV7-9,16,TRBJ2-7,NA,TGTGCCAGCAGCTTCCAGACAGGGAATAATCGTTACGAGCAGTACTTC,CASSFQTGNNRYEQYF
NA,TRBV24-1,13,TRBJ2-7,few,TGTGCCACCAGCGGGGGGCCGACCTACGAGCAGTACTTC,CATSGGPTYEQYF
NA,TRBV6-5,12,TRBJ1-5,NA,TGTGCCAGCAGGGAGAGAGATCAGCCCCAGCATTTT,CASRERDQPQHF
NA,TRBV5-1,14,TRBJ2-3,NA,TGCGCCAGCAGCTTTTCCGGGGGACGAGATACGCAGTATTTT,CASSFSGGRDTQYF
TRBD1,TRBV4-2,15,TRBJ2-7,many,TGTGCCAGCAGCCAATCGACAGGGATGTCCTACGAGCAGTACTTC,CASSQSTGMSYEQYF
TRBD1,TRBV28,15,TRBJ2-2,NA,TGTGCCGGGAAAAGGACAGGCGCGAACACCGGGGAGCTGTTTTTT,CAGKRTGANTGELFF
NA,TRBV2,13,TRBJ1-6,NA,TGTGCCAGCACCTGGGGGCCACAGTCACCCCTCCACTTT,CASTWGPQSPLHF
TRBD2,TRBV28,18,TRBJ2-3,few,TGTGCCAGCAGTTTCCCCCCCACTAGCGGGGGCCGCACAGATACGCAGTATTTT,CASSFPPTSGGRTDTQYF
TRBD1,TRBV10-3,16,TRBJ2-2,NA,TGTGCCATCAGCGCGGGACAGGCTAGCTTCACCGGGGAGCTGTTTTTT,CAISAGQASFTGELFF
NA,TRBV28,13,TRBJ2-7,once,TGTGCCAGCAGTCTAAACAGGGAAAGCGAGCAGTACTTC,CASSLNRESEQYF
NA,TRBV12-3/TRBV12-4,13,TRBJ1-2,NA,TGTGCCAGCAGCCCGGGACTGATGTATGGCTACACCTTC,CASSPGLMYGYTF
NA,TRBV28,14,TRBJ1-5,NA,TGTGCCAGCGGCAACGAGGGATTGAATCAGCCCCAGCATTTT,CASGNEGLNQPQHF
NA,TRBV5-8,12,TRBJ2-7,NA,TGTGCCAGCAGCCGACAGTCTTACGAGCAGTACTTC,CASSRQSYEQYF
NA,TRBV21-1,16,TRBJ2-7,NA,TGTGCCAGCAGCAGGACTTTTGAGGAGAGAGTTGGTGAGCAGTACTTC,CASSRTFEERVGEQYF
TRBD1,TRBV2,17,TRBJ1-4,NA,TGTGCCAGCAGTGAAGGGACAGGGGGTGTTTCGGATGAAAAACTGTTTTTT,CASSEGTGGVSDEKLFF
TRBD1,TRBV6-4,13,TRBJ2-3,NA,TGTGCCAGCGGGACAGGGGAGGAATATACGCAGTATTTT,CASGTGEEYTQYF
NA,TRBV9,15,TRBJ2-2,NA,TGTGCCAGCAGCGTAGGCGGAACGAACACCGGGGAGCTGTTTTTT,CASSVGGTNTGELFF
NA,TRBV4-2,13,TRBJ2-7,few,TGTGCCAGCAGCCAAGATTATAACTACGAGCAGTACTTC,CASSQDYNYEQYF
TRBD2,TRBV10-3,14,TRBJ2-3,NA,TGTGCCGCAGGAGTAGTAGCGGGGGGGCATACGCAGTATTTT,CAAGVVAGGHTQYF
NA,TRBV7-5,16,TRBJ2-1,NA,TGTGTCAGAAGCTTAGCTAGCGGGGGGGCTGGTAATGAGCAGTTCTTC,CVRSLASGGAGNEQFF
TRBD2,TRBV14,16,TRBJ2-1,few,TGTGCCAGCAGCCAAGACGCGGGGGTCTCCTACAATGAGCAGTTCTTC,CASSQDAGVSYNEQFF
TRBD1,TRBV5-8,15,TRBJ2-3,NA,TGTGCCAGCAGCTACGGACAGGGGGTAGAAGATACGCAGTATTTT,CASSYGQGVEDTQYF
NA,TRBV5-6,18,TRBJ1-6,NA,TGTGCCAGCAGCTCCATCCTAAGGAGGGGCTCCTATAATTCACCCCTCCACTTT,CASSSILRRGSYNSPLHF
TRBD2,TRBV19,14,TRBJ2-2,NA,TGTGCCAGTAGTATCTCGGGGGGAACCGGGGAGCTGTTTTTT,CASSISGGTGELFF
NA,TRBV11-3,12,TRBJ2-7,NA,TGTGCCAGCAGCTTCGGAGAGGGCGAGCAGTACTTC,CASSFGEGEQYF
NA,TRBV7-2,13,TRBJ2-1,NA,TGTGCCAGCAGCTCTCTGAAGCCTTCGGAGCAGTTCTTC,CASSSLKPSEQFF
TRBD1,TRBV28,16,TRBJ1-1,NA,TGTGCCAGCAGTCTATCGGGGGGACAGGGGCGCACTGAAGCTTTCTTT,CASSLSGGQGRTEAFF
NA,TRBV5-4,15,TRBJ2-1,NA,TGTGCCAGCAGCGAGAAGCAGGGTCTTGTAAATGAGCAGTTCTTC,CASSEKQGLVNEQFF
TRBD2,TRBV7-3,15,TRBJ2-3,NA,TGTGCCAGCAGCTCGGGGGGAGGCTTCACAGATACGCAGTATTTT,CASSSGGGFTDTQYF
TRBD1,TRBV4-2,15,TRBJ1-5,NA,TGTGCCAGCAGCCAACGACAGGGGGGCAATCAGCCCCAGCATTTT,CASSQRQGGNQPQHF
TRBD1,TRBV4-1,16,TRBJ2-7,NA,TGCGCCAGCAGGGGAGTAGGACAGGGGGGCTCCTACGAGCAGTACTTC,CASRGVGQGGSYEQYF
NA,TRBV6-5,14,TRBJ2-3,NA,TGTGCCAGCAAGCAAGGGGTCGAGATGGATACGCAGTATTTT,CASKQGVEMDTQYF
NA,TRBV5-1,17,TRBJ2-7,once,TGCGCCAGCAGTCCCGGAGCAGGGGCCCTTATTTCCTACGAGCAGTACTTC,CASSPGAGALISYEQYF
TRBD2,TRBV27,18,TRBJ2-2,NA,TGTGCCAGCAAGACTAGCGGGGCACCTCGGGCGGTCACCGGGGAGCTGTTTTTT,CASKTSGAPRAVTGELFF
NA,TRBV6-5,13,TRBJ2-5,NA,TGTGCCAGCAGCAGGGAACAACAAGAGACCCAGTACTTC,CASSREQQETQYF
TRBD1,TRBV5-5,17,TRBJ1-2,NA,TGTGCCAGCAGCTTGGTCGGTTCGGAGGCAGGGGGAAGAGGCTACACCTTC,CASSLVGSEAGGRGYTF
NA,TRBV5-6,12,TRBJ1-1,NA,TGTGCCAGCAGCTTGGACTGGACTGAAGCTTTCTTT,CASSLDWTEAFF
NA,TRBV6-6,11,TRBJ1-1,NA,TGTGCCAGCAACGGGAACACTGAAGCTTTCTTT,CASNGNTEAFF
NA,TRBV6-5,14,TRBJ2-5,once,TGTGCCAGCACCCTGGGGGGGCCCCAAGAGACCCAGTACTTC,CASTLGGPQETQYF
TRBD1,TRBV5-1,15,TRBJ1-1,few,TGCGCCAGCAGCTTGGACAGGGGTTCGGGCACTGAAGCTTTCTTT,CASSLDRGSGTEAFF
NA,TRBV2,14,TRBJ2-3,NA,TGTGCCAGCAGGCTTGGGCTTGACACAGATACGCAGTATTTT,CASRLGLDTDTQYF
NA,TRBV18,13,TRBJ2-5,NA,TGTGCCAGCTCACCCGGAGGGAAAGAGACCCAGTACTTC,CASSPGGKETQYF
TRBD1,TRBV12-3/TRBV12-4,13,TRBJ1-2,NA,TGTGCCAGCAGTGCGGGACAGGGGGGTGGCTACACCTTC,CASSAGQGGGYTF
NA,TRBV6-5,14,TRBJ1-3,NA,TGTGCCAGCAGTCTCACAGGGACTGGAAACACCATATATTTT,CASSLTGTGNTIYF
NA,TRBV14,13,TRBJ1-1,NA,TGTGCCAGCAGCCCGAGTACGAACACTGAAGCTTTCTTT,CASSPSTNTEAFF